Shown below are 4 T cell receptor beta chains from a single sample sequenced in a study of blood T cell repertoires in COVID-19. Here immunoSEQ multiplex PCR was the method, and the copy in TCRdb shows in-frame clones only, minus some. The repertoire includes some 230,000 clones, 80% to 90% of them detected once, and less than 6.5% sits in the top ten. Sample: peripheral blood. These receptors were obtained from an older woman who had recovered from COVID-19.

This chain connects TRBV29-1 to TRBJ1-1; D is uncertain. Trimming shortened V by 3 bases and J by 6 bases, and 14 bases separated the two germline ends. Germline CDR1 is SQVTM and CDR2 is ANQGSEA. The CDR3 is 13 amino acids. CDR3 coding DNA: TGCAGCGTTGACAACTCGGGTAACCCTGAAGCTTTCTTT. It yields the protein CSVDNSGNPEAFF.

The chain employs TRBV6-5 and TRBJ1-2; TRBD1 aligns across 7 bases. V lost 5 bases and J lost 4; bases outside the gene matches: 7. The CDR3 has 14 amino acids. Germline lookup yields CDR1 MNHEY and CDR2 SVGAGI. The CDR3: CASSRQGIGYGYTF. CDR3 coding DNA: TGTGCCAGCAGTCGACAGGGAATCGGCTATGGCTACACCTTC.

The chain links TRBV4-1 to TRBJ1-1; D unclear. CDR1 MGHRA and CDR2 YSYEKL come from the germline V gene. Trimming shortened V by 4 bases and J by 5 bases, and 20 bases separated the two germline ends. This CDR3 contains 16 residues. CDR3 in amino acids: CASSLSRAGLGTEAFF. CDR3 in DNA: TGCGCCAGCAGCCTATCACGGGCGGGGTTAGGGACTGAAGCTTTCTTT.

The chain is built from TRBV5-1 and TRBJ2-2, with TRBD1 matching over 10 bases. The CDR3 spans 16 residues. CDR1 and CDR2 from the germline V gene are SGHRS and YFSETQ. Germline trimming cut 0 bases from V and 4 bases from J; bases unmatched to any gene: 3. The CDR3 sequence: CASSLAGTGATGELFF. CDR3 nucleotides: TGCGCCAGCAGCTTGGCCGGGACAGGGGCCACCGGGGAGCTGTTTTTT.